The next 3 T cell receptor beta chains were all read from a single sample in a study of glioma-infiltrating T cells after dendritic cell vaccination. TCRdb's table, derived via immunoSEQ multiplex PCR, lists solely in-frame clones and lacks some. The data show some 100,000 clones, with roughly three quarters seen just once and almost 6% held by the top ten. Sequencing used blood, obtained before dendritic cell vaccination. The receptors were gathered from a human donor with glioblastoma.

The chain uses TRBV25-1 and TRBJ2-7, with D tentatively TRBD1 (6 bases). Germline CDR1 reads MGHDK; CDR2 reads SYGVNS. This CDR3 has 16 amino acids. Between the trimmed V and J ends, which lost 1 base and 0 bases, there was a span of 13 bases. DNA for the CDR3: TGTGCCAGCAGTGAATGGTTTACAGGGAACTCCTACGAGCAGTACTTC. Translated, it gives CASSEWFTGNSYEQYF.

The chain carries TRBV2 and TRBJ2-7; 8 bases match TRBD2. From germline, CDR1 is SNHLY and CDR2 FYNNEI. After removal of 8 bases from V and 0 bases from J, the junction contained 6 bases not matched to a gene. The CDR3 runs to 14 residues. CDR3 nucleotide sequence: TGTGCCAGCCAAAGCGGGGGCCTCTCCTACGAGCAGTACTTC. This gives the protein CASQSGGLSYEQYF.

Notes on this clone: This same CDR3 is encoded by further DNA sequences in the sample. The chain uses TRBV27 and TRBJ2-5; D might be TRBD2 (6 bases). Germline CDR1 and CDR2: MNHEY and SMNVEV (reference sequence). The CDR3 is made up of 11 amino acids. The CDR3: CASREQETQYF. DNA for the CDR3: TGTGCGAGCCGGGAGCAAGAGACCCAGTACTTC.